This T cell receptor (beta chain) was sequenced in a study of cytomegalovirus exposure and HLA in healthy donors. The PCR employed 60 Vbeta primers together with 13 Jbeta primers. Generated by immunoSEQ multiplex PCR, the TCRdb table keeps only in-frame clones and is missing some. The sample records fewer than 250,000 clones, over 65% being singletons. This clone was counted only a few times. Its antigen is currently unknown. Whole-study results and caveats: Generally TCR sequences proved uncommon, though certain public TCRs appeared in numerous donors. As a later analysis showed, several of the most significant clusters appeared to be linked to common viral pathogens.

Trimming cost V 6 bases and J 8 bases, with 13 bases left between them. Germline V gene lookup returns CDR1 SNHLY and CDR2 FYNNEI. CDR3 length: 12 residues. The receptor was isolated from a man between 35 and 55 years old in good health and CMV-seronegative. The gene calls are TRBV2 and TRBJ1-2; weak D call: TRBD1 (5 bases). Sequenced input: PBMCs. The CDR3 is CASRVQGEGYTF. CDR3 in DNA: TGTGCCAGCAGGGTCCAGGGTGAAGGCTACACCTTC.